The TCR beta chain under discussion was sequenced for a study of human T cells and chemical hapten exposure. Overall study: Variability of per-sample TCR yields stemmed mainly from small differences in pooled library volume. Overall study findings and caveats: Sensitizing with DPC caused no change in TCRs above 1 in 1000 frequency.

The CDR3 runs to 15 residues. The V and J ends lost 2 bases and 7 bases, in that order; junction bases with no gene match: 5. Germline V lookup: CDR1 LNHNV, CDR2 YYDKDF (reference sequence). On this clonotype itself: The antigen remains unidentified.

Unique molecular identifiers were linked by the library to individual cDNA molecules. As processed by the authors: Sampled TCR counts reached a median of roughly 90,000 per sample, with values ranging from roughly 20,000 to 700,000. TCRdb ran MiXCR on the 5' RACE reads and lists one entry per CDR3 protein. It is TCRdb's table, rather than the study itself, that gives the V and J calls and clone size. The data contain fewer than 150,000 distinct CDR3 sequences, approximately 20% of them seen just once; the ten biggest clones take up about 3%. Researchers extracted total RNA from unfractionated whole blood.

The chain couples TRBV15 to TRBJ2-1, with 10 bases identical to TRBD1. The source of this sequence is a human donor in good health. CDR3 bases: TGTGCCACCAGCAGATCCGCGGACAGGGGGAATGAGCAGTTCTTC. Amino acids: CATSRSADRGNEQFF.